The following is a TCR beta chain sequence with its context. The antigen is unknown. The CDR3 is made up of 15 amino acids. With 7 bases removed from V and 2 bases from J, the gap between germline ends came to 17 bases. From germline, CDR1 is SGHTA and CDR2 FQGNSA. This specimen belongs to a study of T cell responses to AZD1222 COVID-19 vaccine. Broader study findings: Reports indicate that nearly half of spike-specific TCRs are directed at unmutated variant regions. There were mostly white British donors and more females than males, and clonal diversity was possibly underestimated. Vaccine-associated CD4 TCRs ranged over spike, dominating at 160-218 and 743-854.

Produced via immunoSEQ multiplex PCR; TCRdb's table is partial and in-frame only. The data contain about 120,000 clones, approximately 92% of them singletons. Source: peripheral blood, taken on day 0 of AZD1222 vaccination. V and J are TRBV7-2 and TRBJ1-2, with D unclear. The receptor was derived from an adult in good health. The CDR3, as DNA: TGTGCCAGCAACCCCCCGTGGGCGGCGAACTATGGCTACACCTTC. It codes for CASNPPWAANYGYTF. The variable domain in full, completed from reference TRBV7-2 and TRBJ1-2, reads GAGVSQSPSNKVTEKGKDVELRCDPISGHTALYWYRQSLGQGLEFLIYFQGNSAPDKSGLPSDRFSAERTGGSVSTLTIQRTQQEDSAVYLCASNPPWAANYGYTFGSGTRLTVV.